This T cell receptor (beta chain) was sequenced for a study of OX40 agonist ivuxolimab in advanced cancers. Study at large: The patients' treatment was ivuxolimab, an agonistic anti-OX40 (CD134) antibody. Partial responses were recorded for three patients, including one with hepatocellular carcinoma and two with cutaneous melanoma.

This CDR3 contains 13 residues. Germline assignment: CDR1 LNHDA and CDR2 SQIVND (reference sequence). V shed 7 bases and J shed 7 bases, with 13 bases lying between them. The repertoire was sequenced with immunoSEQ multiplex PCR; TCRdb's copy has only in-frame clones and lacks some. The sample records approximately 92,000 clones, less than 85% being singletons. This chain joins TRBV19 and TRBJ2-2, with D possibly TRBD2 on 5 matching bases. The receptor's source is an adult with an advanced solid tumor such as melanoma, head and neck, liver or kidney cancer. This material consisted of CD4+ or CD8+ T cells sorted from blood, taken in a trial of the OX40 agonist ivuxolimab. As DNA, the CDR3 is TGTGCCAGTAAAGGGCGGGCAGGCGGGGAGCTGTTTTTT. This translates into CASKGRAGGELFF. Filled out from reference TRBV19 and TRBJ2-2, the complete variable domain reads DGGITQSPKYLFRKEGQNVTLSCEQNLNHDAMYWYRQDPGQGLRLIYYSQIVNDFQKGDIAEGYSVSREKKESFPLTVTSAQKNPTAFYLCASKGRAGGELFFGEGSRLTVL.